The rows below give T cell receptor beta chains drawn from one sample of a study of T cell repertoires in cytomegalovirus infection. A single record per CDR3 protein comes from TCRdb applying MiXCR to the reads. The sample contains 550,000 to 850,000 distinct CDR3 sequences, about 30% of which appear only once. These receptors are not linked to any known antigen. The source material was cultured PBMCs, sampled from culture after CMV antigen stimulation. Every receptor here comes from a human donor in good health (CMV status not recorded). Some clones in this sample may be carry-over from other donors' samples. Both conserved end residues are part of each CDR3.

J gene,V gene,CDR3 protein
TRBJ2-5,TRBV7-8,CASSLEFSGGETQYF
TRBJ2-7,TRBV7-2,CASSSDRARTYEQYF
TRBJ1-1,TRBV7-2,CASSPGTGAFF
TRBJ1-1,TRBV10-3,CAISGRGTEAFF
TRBJ2-1,TRBV6-2/TRBV6-3,CASSPLKSHEQFF
TRBJ2-1,TRBV20-1,CSAPDPSSYNEQFF
TRBJ1-5,TRBV6-1,CARRDRGLFTQPQHF
TRBJ2-3,TRBV7-2,CASSLRQLPTDTQYF
TRBJ2-2,TRBV7-8,CASSTRLAGLNTGELFF
TRBJ1-3,TRBV7-2,CASSLARGRTSGNTIYF
TRBJ1-5,TRBV2,CASGTGVDQPQHF
TRBJ1-1,TRBV27,CASSSIGELGQRAFF